One sample yielded the 12 T cell receptor beta chains listed below, sequenced in a study of Ad26.COV2.S vaccination and SARS-CoV-2 variants. Sequenced by immunoSEQ multiplex PCR; TCRdb stores in-frame clones only, minus some. Here the sample spans approximately 450,000 clones, roughly 90% being singletons. Treatment given: around 19 received Ad26.COV2.S at low or high dose, single or two shots; a few received placebo; per-sample allocation not given. The study sampled participants on day 63 after the first vaccine or placebo injection. This sample comprised peripheral blood, obtained in a trial of Ad26.COV2.S vaccine versus placebo. The source is a person aged 18-65 years who received the Ad26.COV2.S COVID-19 vaccine or a placebo.

The rearrangement links TRBV5-5 to TRBJ2-1; 9 nucleotides agree with TRBD2. Germline loops: CDR1 SGHKS, CDR2 YYEKEE (reference sequence). Trimming at V came to 6 bases and at J to 3 bases, leaving 7 bases not matched to a gene. This CDR3 spans 15 amino acids. CDR3 nucleotide sequence: TGTGCCAGCACCCAGGGACTAGCCCTCTACAATGAGCAGTTCTTC. Translating gives CASTQGLALYNEQFF.

J is TRBJ2-1 and V is TRBV25-1; D gene unclear. Trimming left V 0 bases short and J 5 bases short, with 11 bases between. This CDR3 contains 15 residues. CDR1 is MGHDK, CDR2 SYGVNS, per germline. The CDR3 here is CASSEYKGSNNEQFF. DNA for the CDR3: TGTGCCAGCAGTGAATATAAGGGTTCTAACAATGAGCAGTTCTTC. Based on the CDR3 plus reference TRBV25-1 and TRBJ2-1, the full variable domain is EADIYQTPRYLVIGTGKKITLECSQTMGHDKMYWYQQDPGMELHLIHYSYGVNSTEKGDLSSESTVSRIRTEHFPLTLESARPSHTSQYLCASSEYKGSNNEQFFGPGTRLTVL.

V gene TRBV24-1 combines with J gene TRBJ2-2; D is undetermined. Looked up from germline, CDR1 is KGHDR and CDR2 is SFDVKD. The CDR3 runs 14 residues. The V end was cut by 0 bases, the J end by 2 bases, with 3 bases between. CDR3 residues: CATSDLRNTGELFF. The CDR3 DNA is TGTGCCACCAGTGATTTGCGTAACACCGGGGAGCTGTTTTTT.

Regarding this clone: Other DNA sequences in the sample encode the same CDR3. This sequence joins TRBV28 and TRBJ1-2, with D possibly matching TRBD1 (6 bases). Germline V gene data show CDR1 as MDHEN and CDR2 as SYDVKM. V was cut by 1 base and J by 8 bases, with 11 bases left in between. CDR3 size: 13 residues. The chain's CDR3 is CASSLSGGGGYTF. DNA for the CDR3: TGTGCCAGCAGTTTATCTGGGGGCGGAGGCTACACCTTC.

The chain links TRBV27 to TRBJ2-7; 9 bases map to TRBD1. V trimming: 5 bases; J trimming: 4 bases; junction bases outside the gene matches: 9. CDR1 is MNHEY and CDR2 is SMNVEV in the germline V gene (reference sequence). The length of the CDR3 is 15 residues. CDR3 residues: CASSTMGQGVYEQYF. CDR3 DNA: TGTGCCAGCAGTACCATGGGACAGGGAGTTTACGAGCAGTACTTC.

Only one count was recorded for this clone. The V gene is TRBV4-1, the J gene TRBJ2-3, with 7 nucleotides matching TRBD2. The CDR3 is 17 residues long. V trimming: 0 bases; J trimming: 1 base; junction bases outside the gene matches: 7. Germline CDR1 MGHRA, CDR2 YSYEKL. CDR3 amino acids: CASSQDLRGGGTDTQYF. CDR3 nucleotides: TGCGCCAGCAGCCAAGATCTTCGCGGGGGAGGCACAGATACGCAGTATTTT.

Note on this clone: The same CDR3 arises from other DNA sequences in this sample as well. This chain uses TRBV20-1 with TRBJ2-7; D may be TRBD2 (5 bases). Germline assignment: CDR1 DFQATT and CDR2 SNEGSKA (reference sequence). CDR3 length: 11 amino acids. The germline V and J ends were trimmed by 6 bases and 3 bases, with 9 bases remaining between them. The CDR3 protein is CSARLSYEQYF. The CDR3 DNA sequence: TGCAGTGCACGACTAAGCTACGAGCAGTACTTC.

The rearrangement joins TRBV5-6 to TRBJ2-1; 7 bases agree with TRBD1. The junction had 17 bases not matched to a gene; V was cut back by 1 base and J by 4 bases. Germline CDR1 and CDR2: SGHDT and YYEEEE. The CDR3 is 19 amino acids. The CDR3 DNA sequence: TGTGCCAGCAGCTTGCGGGTTTTGTTGGGACAGTCTAATTACAATGAGCAGTTCTTC. Translating gives CASSLRVLLGQSNYNEQFF.

This clone was observed a handful of times. The chain is built from TRBV15 and TRBJ1-6; perhaps TRBD1 as D (6 bases). Germline V lookup: CDR1 LNHNV, CDR2 YYDKDF (reference sequence). Trimming took 1 base from V and 4 from J, leaving 11 bases between them. The CDR3 length is 16 residues. The CDR3 spells CATSRGWTEYNSPLHF. The CDR3 region has the DNA TGTGCCACCAGCAGAGGTTGGACAGAATATAATTCACCCCTCCACTTT.

V is TRBV12-3 or TRBV12-4 and J is TRBJ2-2, with D uncertain. The V and J ends lost 5 bases and 5 bases respectively, with 9 bases between them. This CDR3 has 13 amino acids. CDR3 protein: CASSKLETGELFF. DNA for the CDR3: TGTGCCAGCAGTAAACTTGAGACCGGGGAGCTGTTTTTT.

CDR3 bases: TGTGCCAGCAGACGCACGACAGGGGCAACTAATGAAAAACTGTTTTTT. Translation: CASRRTTGATNEKLFF. This sequence joins TRBV4-2 and TRBJ1-4; the match to TRBD1 covers 8 bases. The CDR3 runs 16 residues. Germline V CDR1 and CDR2: LGHNA, YNFKEQ. The trim removed 6 bases at V and 0 bases at J, leaving 6 bases unmatched.

The chain uses TRBV12-3 or TRBV12-4 and TRBJ2-2; D uncertain. V lost 4 bases, J lost 6 bases, and 9 bases lay in between. The CDR3 covers 13 residues. CDR3 sequence reads: CASSSYSAGELFF. CDR3 coding DNA: TGTGCCAGCAGTTCCTACTCTGCCGGGGAGCTGTTTTTT.